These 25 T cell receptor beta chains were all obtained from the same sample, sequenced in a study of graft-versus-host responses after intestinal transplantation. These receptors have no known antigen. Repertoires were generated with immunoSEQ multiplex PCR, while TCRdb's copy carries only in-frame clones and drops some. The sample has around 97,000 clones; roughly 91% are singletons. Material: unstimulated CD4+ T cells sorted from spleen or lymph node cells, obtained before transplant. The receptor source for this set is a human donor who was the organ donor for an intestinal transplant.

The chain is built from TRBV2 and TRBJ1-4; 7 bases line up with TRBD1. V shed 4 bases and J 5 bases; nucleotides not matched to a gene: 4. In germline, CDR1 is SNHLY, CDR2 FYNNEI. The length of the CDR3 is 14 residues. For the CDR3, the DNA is TGTGCCAGCAGTGGGGACAGAATCAATGAAAAACTGTTTTTT. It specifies CASSGDRINEKLFF.

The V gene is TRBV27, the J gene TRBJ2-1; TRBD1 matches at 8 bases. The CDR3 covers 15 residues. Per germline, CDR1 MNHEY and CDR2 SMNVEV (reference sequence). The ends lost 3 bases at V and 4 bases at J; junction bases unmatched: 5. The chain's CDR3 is CASSFQGAGYNEQFF. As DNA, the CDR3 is TGTGCCAGCAGTTTTCAGGGGGCGGGATACAATGAGCAGTTCTTC.

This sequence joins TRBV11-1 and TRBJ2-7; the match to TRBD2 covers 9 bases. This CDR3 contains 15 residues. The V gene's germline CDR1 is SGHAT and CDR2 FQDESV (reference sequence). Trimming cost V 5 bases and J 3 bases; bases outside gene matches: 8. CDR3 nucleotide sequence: TGTGCCAGCAGCATGACTAGCGGTGACCTCTACGAGCAGTACTTC. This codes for CASSMTSGDLYEQYF.

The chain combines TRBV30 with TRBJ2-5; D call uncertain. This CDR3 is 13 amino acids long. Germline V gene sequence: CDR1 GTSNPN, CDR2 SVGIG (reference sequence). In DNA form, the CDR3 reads TGTGCGTGTCTGAGCAGGCACGTGGAGACCCAGTACTTC. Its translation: CACLSRHVETQYF.

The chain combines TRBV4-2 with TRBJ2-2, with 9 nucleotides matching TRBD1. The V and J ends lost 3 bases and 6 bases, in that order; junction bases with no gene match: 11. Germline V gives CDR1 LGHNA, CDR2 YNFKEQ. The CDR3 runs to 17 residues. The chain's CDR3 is CASSQYTYRGRAGELFF. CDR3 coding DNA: TGTGCCAGCAGCCAGTATACCTACAGGGGGCGGGCCGGGGAGCTGTTTTTT.

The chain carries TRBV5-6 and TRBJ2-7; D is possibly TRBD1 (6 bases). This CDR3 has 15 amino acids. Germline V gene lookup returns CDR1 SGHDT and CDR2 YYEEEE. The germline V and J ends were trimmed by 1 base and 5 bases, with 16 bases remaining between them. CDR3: CASSLTGYVGNEQYF. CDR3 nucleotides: TGTGCCAGCAGCTTGACAGGGTATGTTGGGAACGAGCAGTACTTC.

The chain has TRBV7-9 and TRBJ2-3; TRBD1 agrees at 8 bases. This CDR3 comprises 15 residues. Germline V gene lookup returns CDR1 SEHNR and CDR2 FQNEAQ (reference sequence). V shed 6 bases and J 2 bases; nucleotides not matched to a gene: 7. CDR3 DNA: TGTGCCAGCAGTTTGGGACAGGCGATCACAGATACGCAGTATTTT. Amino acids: CASSLGQAITDTQYF.

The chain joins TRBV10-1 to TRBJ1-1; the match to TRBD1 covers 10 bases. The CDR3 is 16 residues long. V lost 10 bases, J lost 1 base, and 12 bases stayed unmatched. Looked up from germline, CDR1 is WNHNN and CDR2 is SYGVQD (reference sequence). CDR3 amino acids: CATLPGQGRWNTEAFF. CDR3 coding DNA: TGCGCCACGCTACCGGGACAGGGGCGCTGGAACACTGAAGCTTTCTTT.

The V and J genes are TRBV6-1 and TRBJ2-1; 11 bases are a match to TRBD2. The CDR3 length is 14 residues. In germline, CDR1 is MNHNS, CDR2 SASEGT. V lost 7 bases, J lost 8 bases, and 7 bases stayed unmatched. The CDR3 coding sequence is TGTGCCAGCACCTTAGCGGGGGGGCCCGATGAGCAGTTCTTC. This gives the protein CASTLAGGPDEQFF.

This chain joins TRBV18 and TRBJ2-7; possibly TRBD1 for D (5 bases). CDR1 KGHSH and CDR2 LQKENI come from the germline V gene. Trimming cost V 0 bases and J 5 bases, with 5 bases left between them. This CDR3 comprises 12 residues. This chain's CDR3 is CASSPPGHEQYF. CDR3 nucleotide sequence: TGTGCCAGCTCACCACCGGGGCACGAGCAGTACTTC.

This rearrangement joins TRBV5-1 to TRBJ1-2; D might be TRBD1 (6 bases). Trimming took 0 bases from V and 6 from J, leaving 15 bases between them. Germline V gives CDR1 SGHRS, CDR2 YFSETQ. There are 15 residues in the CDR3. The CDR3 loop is CASSLERGTENGYTF. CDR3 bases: TGCGCCAGCAGCTTGGAAAGGGGGACGGAGAATGGCTACACCTTC.

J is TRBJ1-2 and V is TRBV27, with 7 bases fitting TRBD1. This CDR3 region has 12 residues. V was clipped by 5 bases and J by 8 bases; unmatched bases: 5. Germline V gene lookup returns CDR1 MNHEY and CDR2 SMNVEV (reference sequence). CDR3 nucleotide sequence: TGTGCCAGCAGTCGCCAGGGGGGCGGCTACACCTTC. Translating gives CASSRQGGGYTF.

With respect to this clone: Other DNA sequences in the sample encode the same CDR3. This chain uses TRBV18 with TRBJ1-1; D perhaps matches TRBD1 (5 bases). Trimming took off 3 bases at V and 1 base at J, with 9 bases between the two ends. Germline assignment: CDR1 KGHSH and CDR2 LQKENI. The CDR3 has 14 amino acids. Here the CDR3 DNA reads TGTGCCAGCTCACCTAGGGGAGGGAACACTGAAGCTTTCTTT. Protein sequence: CASSPRGGNTEAFF.

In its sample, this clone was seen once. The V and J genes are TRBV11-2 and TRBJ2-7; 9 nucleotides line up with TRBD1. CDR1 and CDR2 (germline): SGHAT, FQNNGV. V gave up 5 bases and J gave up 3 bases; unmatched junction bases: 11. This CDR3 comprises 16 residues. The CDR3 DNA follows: TGTGCCAGCAGCCCAATGCCACAGGGGGCGGTCTACGAGCAGTACTTC. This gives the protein CASSPMPQGAVYEQYF.

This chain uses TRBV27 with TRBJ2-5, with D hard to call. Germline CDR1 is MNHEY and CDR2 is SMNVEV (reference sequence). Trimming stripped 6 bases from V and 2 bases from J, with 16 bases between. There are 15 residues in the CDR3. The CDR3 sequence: CASRQFQALQETQYF. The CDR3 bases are TGTGCCAGCAGGCAATTCCAGGCGTTACAAGAGACCCAGTACTTC.

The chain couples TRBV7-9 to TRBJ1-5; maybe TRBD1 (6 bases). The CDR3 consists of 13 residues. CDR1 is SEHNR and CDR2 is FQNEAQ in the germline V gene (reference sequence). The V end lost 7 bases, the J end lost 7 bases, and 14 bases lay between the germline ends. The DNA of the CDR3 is TGTGCCAGCAACGACAGGTCGGGGCAGCCCCAGCATTTT. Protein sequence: CASNDRSGQPQHF.

The CDR3 DNA is TGTGCCAGCAGTTACAGGGGCTACGAGCAGTACTTC. This translates into CASSYRGYEQYF. The chain is built from TRBV6-5 and TRBJ2-7, with D possibly TRBD1 on 5 matching bases. The germline gives CDR1 MNHEY, CDR2 SVGAGI. The CDR3 loop spans 12 amino acids. V shed 2 bases and J shed 3 bases, with 5 bases lying between them.

CDR3 nucleotides: TGTGCCAGTAGTACAGCAGGGAGGGCCACCTACGAGCAGTACTTC. Translation: CASSTAGRATYEQYF. The gene calls are TRBV19 and TRBJ2-7; 7 bases are a match to TRBD2. In germline, CDR1 is LNHDA, CDR2 SQIVND (reference sequence). The CDR3 covers 15 residues. Trimming cost V 4 bases and J 2 bases; bases outside gene matches: 8.

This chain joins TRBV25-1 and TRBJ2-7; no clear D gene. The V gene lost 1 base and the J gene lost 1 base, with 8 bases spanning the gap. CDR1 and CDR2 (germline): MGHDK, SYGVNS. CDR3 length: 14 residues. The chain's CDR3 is CASSELAPSYEQYF. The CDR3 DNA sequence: TGTGCCAGCAGTGAATTAGCCCCATCCTACGAGCAGTACTTC.

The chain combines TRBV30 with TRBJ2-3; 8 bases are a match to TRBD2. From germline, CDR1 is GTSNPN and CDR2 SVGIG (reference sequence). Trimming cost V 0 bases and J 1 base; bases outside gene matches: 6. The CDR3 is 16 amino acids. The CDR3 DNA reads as TGTGCCTGGAGTGTACTTAAAGCGGGGGGCACAGATACGCAGTATTTT. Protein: CAWSVLKAGGTDTQYF.

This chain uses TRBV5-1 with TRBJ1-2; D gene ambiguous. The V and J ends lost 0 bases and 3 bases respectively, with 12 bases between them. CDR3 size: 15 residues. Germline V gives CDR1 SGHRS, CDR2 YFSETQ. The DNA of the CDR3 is TGCGCCAGCAGCTTGGAGAGTGAGGGTTACTATGGCTACACCTTC. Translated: CASSLESEGYYGYTF. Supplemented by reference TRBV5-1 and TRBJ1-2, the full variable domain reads KAGVTQTPRYLIKTRGQQVTLSCSPISGHRSVSWYQQTPGQGLQFLFEYFSETQRNKGNFPGRFSGRQFSNSRSEMNVSTLELGDSALYLCASSLESEGYYGYTFGSGTRLTVV.

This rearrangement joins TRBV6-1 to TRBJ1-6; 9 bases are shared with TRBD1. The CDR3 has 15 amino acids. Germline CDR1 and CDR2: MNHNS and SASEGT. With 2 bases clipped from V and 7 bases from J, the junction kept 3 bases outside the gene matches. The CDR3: CASSERGTGNSPLHF. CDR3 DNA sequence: TGTGCCAGCAGTGAACGAGGGACAGGGAATTCACCCCTCCACTTT.

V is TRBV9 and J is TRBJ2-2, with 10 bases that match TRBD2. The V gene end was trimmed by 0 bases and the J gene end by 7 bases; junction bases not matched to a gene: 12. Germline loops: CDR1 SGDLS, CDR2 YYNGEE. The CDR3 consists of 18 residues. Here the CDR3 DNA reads TGTGCCAGCAGCGTAGGGACCGGGACTAGCGACCGGGGCGGGGAGCTGTTTTTT. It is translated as CASSVGTGTSDRGGELFF.

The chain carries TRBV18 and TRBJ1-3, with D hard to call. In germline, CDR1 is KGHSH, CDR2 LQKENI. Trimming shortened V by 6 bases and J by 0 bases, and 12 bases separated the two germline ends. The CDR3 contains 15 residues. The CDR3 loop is CASSQFELSGNTIYF. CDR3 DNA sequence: TGTGCCAGCTCCCAATTCGAGCTCTCTGGAAACACCATATATTTT.

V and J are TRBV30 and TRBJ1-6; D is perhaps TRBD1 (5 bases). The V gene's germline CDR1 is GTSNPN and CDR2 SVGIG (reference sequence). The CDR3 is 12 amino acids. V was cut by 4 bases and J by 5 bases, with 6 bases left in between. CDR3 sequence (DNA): TGTGCCTGGACAGGGAATAATTCACCCCTCCACTTT. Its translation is CAWTGNNSPLHF.